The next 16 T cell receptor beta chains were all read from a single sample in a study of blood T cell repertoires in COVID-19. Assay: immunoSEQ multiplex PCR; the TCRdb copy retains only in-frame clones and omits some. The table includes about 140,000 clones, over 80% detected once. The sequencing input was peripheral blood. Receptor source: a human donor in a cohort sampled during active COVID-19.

CDR3 amino acids: CASSYSTLDQPQHF. The CDR3 region has the DNA TGTGCCAGCAGTTACTCGACACTCGATCAGCCCCAGCATTTT. J is TRBJ1-5 and V is TRBV6-6, with no clear D. V lost 0 bases, J lost 5 bases, and 8 bases lay in between. The CDR3 consists of 14 residues. Germline values: CDR1 MNHNY, CDR2 SVGAGI (reference sequence).

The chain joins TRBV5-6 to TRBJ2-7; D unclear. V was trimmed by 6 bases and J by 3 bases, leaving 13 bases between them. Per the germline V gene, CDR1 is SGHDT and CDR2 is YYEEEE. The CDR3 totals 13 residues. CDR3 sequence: CASTLWYGYEQYF. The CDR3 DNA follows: TGTGCCAGCACCCTATGGTACGGCTACGAGCAGTACTTC.

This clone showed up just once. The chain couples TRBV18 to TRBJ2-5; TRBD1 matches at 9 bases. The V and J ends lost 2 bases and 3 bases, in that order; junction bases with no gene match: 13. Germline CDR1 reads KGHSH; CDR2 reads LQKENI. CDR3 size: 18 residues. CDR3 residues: CASSPTMYRGRTEETQYF. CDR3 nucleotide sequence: TGTGCCAGCTCACCAACGATGTACAGGGGGCGGACCGAAGAGACCCAGTACTTC. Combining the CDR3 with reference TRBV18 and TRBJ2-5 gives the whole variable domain NAGVMQNPRHLVRRRGQEARLRCSPMKGHSHVYWYRQLPEEGLKFMVYLQKENIIDESGMPKERFSAEFPKEGPSILRIQQVVRGDSAAYFCASSPTMYRGRTEETQYFGPGTRLLVL.

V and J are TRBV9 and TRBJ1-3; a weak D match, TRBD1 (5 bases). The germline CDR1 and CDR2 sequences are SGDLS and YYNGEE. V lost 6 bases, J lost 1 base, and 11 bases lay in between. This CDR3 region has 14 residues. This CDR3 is CASNRGRSGNTIYF. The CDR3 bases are TGTGCCAGCAACCGGGGGAGGTCTGGAAACACCATATATTTT.

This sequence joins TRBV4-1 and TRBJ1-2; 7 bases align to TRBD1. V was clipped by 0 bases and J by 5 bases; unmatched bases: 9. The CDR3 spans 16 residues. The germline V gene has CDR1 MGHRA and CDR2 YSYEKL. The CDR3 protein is CASSQDPTGFGYGYTF. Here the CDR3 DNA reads TGCGCCAGCAGCCAAGATCCGACAGGGTTTGGGTATGGCTACACCTTC.

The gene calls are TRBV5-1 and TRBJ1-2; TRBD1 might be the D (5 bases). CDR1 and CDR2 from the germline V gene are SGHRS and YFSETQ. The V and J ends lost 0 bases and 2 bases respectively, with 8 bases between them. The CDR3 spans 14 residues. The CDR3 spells CASSLGTRNYGYTF. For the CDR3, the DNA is TGCGCCAGCAGCTTGGGGACACGGAACTATGGCTACACCTTC.

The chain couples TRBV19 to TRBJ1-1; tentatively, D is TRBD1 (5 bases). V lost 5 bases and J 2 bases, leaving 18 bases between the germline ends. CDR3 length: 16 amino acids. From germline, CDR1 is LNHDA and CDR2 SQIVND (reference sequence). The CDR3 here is CASSSLFRQGNTEAFF. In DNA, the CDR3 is TGTGCCAGTAGTTCGCTATTTAGGCAGGGTAACACTGAAGCTTTCTTT.

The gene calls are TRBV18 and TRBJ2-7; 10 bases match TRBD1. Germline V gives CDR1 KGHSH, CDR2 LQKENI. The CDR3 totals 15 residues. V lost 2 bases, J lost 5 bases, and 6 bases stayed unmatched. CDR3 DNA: TGTGCCAGCTCACCAAGGAGACAGGGGGCCCACGAGCAGTACTTC. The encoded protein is CASSPRRQGAHEQYF.

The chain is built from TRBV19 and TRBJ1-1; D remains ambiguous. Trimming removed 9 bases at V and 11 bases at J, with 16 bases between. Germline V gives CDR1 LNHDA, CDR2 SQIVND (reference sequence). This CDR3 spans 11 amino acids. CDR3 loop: CASLTPRQAFF. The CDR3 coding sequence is TGTGCCAGCCTGACTCCCCGGCAGGCTTTCTTT.

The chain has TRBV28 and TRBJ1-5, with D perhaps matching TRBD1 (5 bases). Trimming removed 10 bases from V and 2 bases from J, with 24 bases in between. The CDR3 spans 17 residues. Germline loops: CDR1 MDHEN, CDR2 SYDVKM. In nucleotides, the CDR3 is TGTGCCACCCTCACGGGGGGGGGTGGTATCGGCAATCAGCCCCAGCATTTT. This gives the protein CATLTGGGGIGNQPQHF.

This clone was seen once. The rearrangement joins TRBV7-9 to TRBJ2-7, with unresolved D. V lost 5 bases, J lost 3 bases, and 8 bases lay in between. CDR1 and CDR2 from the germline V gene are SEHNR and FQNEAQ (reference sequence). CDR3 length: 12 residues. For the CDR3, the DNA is TGTGCCAGCAGCGTTAGTGGCTACGAGCAGTACTTC. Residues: CASSVSGYEQYF.

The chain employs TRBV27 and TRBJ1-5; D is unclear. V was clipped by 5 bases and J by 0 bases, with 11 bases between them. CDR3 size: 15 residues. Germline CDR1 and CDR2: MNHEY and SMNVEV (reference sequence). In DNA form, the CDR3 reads TGTGCCAGCAGTCCCCTAAGTGTTAGCAATCAGCCCCAGCATTTT. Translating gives CASSPLSVSNQPQHF.

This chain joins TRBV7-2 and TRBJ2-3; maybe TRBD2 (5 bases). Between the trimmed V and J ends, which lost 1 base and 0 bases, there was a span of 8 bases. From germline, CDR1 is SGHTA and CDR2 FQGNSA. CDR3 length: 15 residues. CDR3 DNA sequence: TGTGCCAGCAGCTTAGATTCGGGAAGCACAGATACGCAGTATTTT. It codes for CASSLDSGSTDTQYF.

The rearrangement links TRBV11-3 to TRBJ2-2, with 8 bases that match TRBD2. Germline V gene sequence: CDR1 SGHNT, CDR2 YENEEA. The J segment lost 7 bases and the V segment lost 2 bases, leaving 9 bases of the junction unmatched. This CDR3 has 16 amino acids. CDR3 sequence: CASSLFSGRAHGELFF. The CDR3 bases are TGTGCCAGCAGCTTATTCAGCGGGAGAGCTCACGGGGAGCTGTTTTTT.

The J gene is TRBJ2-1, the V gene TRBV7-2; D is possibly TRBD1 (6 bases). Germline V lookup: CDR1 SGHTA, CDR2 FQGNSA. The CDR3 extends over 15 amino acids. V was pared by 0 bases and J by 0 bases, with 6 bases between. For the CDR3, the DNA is TGTGCCAGCAGCTTAGCACAGGGCTCCTACAATGAGCAGTTCTTC. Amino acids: CASSLAQGSYNEQFF.

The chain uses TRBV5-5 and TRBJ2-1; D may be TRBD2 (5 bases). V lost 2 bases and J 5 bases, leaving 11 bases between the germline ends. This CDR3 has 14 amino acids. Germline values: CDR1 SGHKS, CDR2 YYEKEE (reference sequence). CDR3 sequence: CASSFITRDNEQFF. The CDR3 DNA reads TGTGCCAGCAGCTTCATCACTAGAGACAATGAGCAGTTCTTC.